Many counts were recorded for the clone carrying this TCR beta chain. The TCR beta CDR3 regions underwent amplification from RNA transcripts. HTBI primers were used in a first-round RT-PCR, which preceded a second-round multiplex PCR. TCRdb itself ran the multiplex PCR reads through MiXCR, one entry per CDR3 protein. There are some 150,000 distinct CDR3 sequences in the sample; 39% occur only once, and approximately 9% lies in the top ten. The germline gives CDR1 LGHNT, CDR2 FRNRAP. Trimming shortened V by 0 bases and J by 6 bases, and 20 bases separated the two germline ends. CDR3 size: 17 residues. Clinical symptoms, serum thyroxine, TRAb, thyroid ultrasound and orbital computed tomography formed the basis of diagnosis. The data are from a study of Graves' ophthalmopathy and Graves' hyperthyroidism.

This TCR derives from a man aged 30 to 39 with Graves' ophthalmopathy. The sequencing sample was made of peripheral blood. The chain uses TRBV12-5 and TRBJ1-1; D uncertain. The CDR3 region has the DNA TGTGCTAGTGGTTTGGTCTTGTCAGACCCCTCAGTGGCTGAAGCTTTCTTT. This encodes CASGLVLSDPSVAEAFF.